Given below is one TCR beta chain in context. The junction shows a germline mismatch at one end, possibly a read error. The CDR3 extends over 13 amino acids. Germline V lookup: CDR1 WSHSY, CDR2 SAAADI. Samples came from patients with localized non-small cell lung adenocarcinoma. The data originate from a study of CD4 and CD8 cells across lung adenocarcinoma regions. TCRdb called the PCR reads again in MiXCR, with one record for every CDR3 protein. The sample lists roughly 25,000 distinct CDR3 sequences; about 50% were seen once. The chain employs TRBV10-2 and TRBJ2-6, with TRBD1 identical over 7 bases. This TCR was recovered from a male donor with lung adenocarcinoma. The CD4 and CD8 labels of this study may be unreliable. The sample taken for sequencing was CD8+ T cells from the center of a lung tumor. The CDR3 region is CASRGTEQETQNF. The CDR3 region has the DNA TGCGCCAGCAGGGGGACAGAACAAGAGACCCAGAATTTC.